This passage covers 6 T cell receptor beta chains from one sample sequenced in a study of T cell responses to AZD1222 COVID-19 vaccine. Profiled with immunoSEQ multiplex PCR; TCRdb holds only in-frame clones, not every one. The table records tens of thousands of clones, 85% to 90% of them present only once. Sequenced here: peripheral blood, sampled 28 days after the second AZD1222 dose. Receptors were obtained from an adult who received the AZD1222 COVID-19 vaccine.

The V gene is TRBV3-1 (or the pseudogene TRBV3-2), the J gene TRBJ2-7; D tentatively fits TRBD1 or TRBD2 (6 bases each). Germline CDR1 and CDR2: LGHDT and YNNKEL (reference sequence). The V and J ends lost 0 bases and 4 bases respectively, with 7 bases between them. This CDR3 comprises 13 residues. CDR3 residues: CASSQEGGYEQYF. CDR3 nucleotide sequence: TGTGCCAGCAGCCAAGAAGGGGGGTACGAGCAGTACTTC.

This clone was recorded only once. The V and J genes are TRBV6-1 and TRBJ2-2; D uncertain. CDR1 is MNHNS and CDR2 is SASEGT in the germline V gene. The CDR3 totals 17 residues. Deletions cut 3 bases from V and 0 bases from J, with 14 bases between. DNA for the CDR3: TGTGCCAGCAGTGACGGTGTAGCCGCTACGAACACCGGGGAGCTGTTTTTT. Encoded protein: CASSDGVAATNTGELFF.

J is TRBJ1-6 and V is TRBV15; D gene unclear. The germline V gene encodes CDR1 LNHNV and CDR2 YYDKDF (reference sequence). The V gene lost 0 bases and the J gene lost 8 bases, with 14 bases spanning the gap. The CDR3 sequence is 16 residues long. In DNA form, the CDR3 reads TGTGCCACCAGCAGAGATGACGTCGGTTACCATTCACCCCTCCACTTT. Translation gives CATSRDDVGYHSPLHF.

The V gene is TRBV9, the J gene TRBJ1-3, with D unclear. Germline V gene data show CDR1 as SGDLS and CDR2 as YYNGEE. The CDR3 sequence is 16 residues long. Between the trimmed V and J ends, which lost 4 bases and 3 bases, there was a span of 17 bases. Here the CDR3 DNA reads TGTGCCAGCAGCACCAACGCGGGGTTTAGTGGAAACACCATATATTTT. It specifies CASSTNAGFSGNTIYF.

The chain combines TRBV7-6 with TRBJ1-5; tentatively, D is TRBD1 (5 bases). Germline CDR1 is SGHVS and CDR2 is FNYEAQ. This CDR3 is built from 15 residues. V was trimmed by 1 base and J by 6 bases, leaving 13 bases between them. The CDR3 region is CASSLVGGNSQPQHF. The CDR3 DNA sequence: TGTGCCAGCAGCTTAGTGGGGGGGAATAGTCAGCCCCAGCATTTT.

CDR3 residues: CASSPGQLTGELFF. CDR3 sequence (DNA): TGCGCCAGCAGCCCTGGACAGCTCACCGGGGAGCTGTTTTTT. The chain combines TRBV5-1 with TRBJ2-2; D is possibly TRBD1 (6 bases). The germline CDR1 and CDR2 sequences are SGHRS and YFSETQ. V was shortened by 4 bases and J by 4 bases, with 11 bases between the two germline ends. The CDR3 contains 14 residues.